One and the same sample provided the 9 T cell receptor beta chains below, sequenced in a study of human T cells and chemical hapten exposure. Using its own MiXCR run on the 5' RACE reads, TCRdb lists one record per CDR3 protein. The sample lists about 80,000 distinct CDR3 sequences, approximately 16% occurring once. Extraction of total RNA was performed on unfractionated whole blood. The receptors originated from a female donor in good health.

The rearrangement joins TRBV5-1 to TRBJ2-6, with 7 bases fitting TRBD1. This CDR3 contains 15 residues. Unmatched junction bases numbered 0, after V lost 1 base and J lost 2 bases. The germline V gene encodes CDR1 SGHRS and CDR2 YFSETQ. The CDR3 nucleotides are TGCGCCAGCAGCTTGAGGGGGCCTGGGGCCAACGTCCTGACTTTC. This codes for CASSLRGPGANVLTF.

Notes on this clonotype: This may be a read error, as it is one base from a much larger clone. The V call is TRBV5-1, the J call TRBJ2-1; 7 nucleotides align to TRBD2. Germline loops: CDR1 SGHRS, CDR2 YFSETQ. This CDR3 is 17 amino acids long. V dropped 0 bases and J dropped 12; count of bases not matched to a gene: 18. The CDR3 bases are TGCGCCAGCAGCTTGGCTTATTTGGGGGGAGGGGAAGATGGGCAGTTCTTC. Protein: CASSLAYLGGGEDGQFF.

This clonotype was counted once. The CDR3 DNA follows: TGTGCCAGCAGCCAAGCGGATAATTCACCCCTCCACTTT. Protein product: CASSQADNSPLHF. The rearrangement uses TRBV4-2 and TRBJ1-6; D remains unclear. The CDR3 totals 13 residues. CDR1 is LGHNA, CDR2 YNFKEQ, per germline. V was shortened by 1 base and J by 5 bases, with 3 bases between the two germline ends.

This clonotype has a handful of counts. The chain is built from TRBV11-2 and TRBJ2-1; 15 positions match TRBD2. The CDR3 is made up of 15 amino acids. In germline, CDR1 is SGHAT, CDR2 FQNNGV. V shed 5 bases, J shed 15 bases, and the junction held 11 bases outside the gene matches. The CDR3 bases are TGTGCCAGCAGCCCCCCTGGACTAGCGGGGGGGCCGCTGTTCTTC. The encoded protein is CASSPPGLAGGPLFF.

CDR3 sequence reads: CASRRGLADQETQYF. The CDR3 DNA reads as TGTGCCAGCAGACGTGGACTAGCGGACCAAGAGACCCAGTACTTC. The rearrangement joins TRBV6-2 or TRBV6-3 to TRBJ2-5; 10 bases agree with TRBD2. Germline values: CDR1 MNHEY, CDR2 SVGEGT. After removal of 6 bases from V and 0 bases from J, the junction contained 4 bases not matched to a gene. The CDR3 extends over 15 amino acids.

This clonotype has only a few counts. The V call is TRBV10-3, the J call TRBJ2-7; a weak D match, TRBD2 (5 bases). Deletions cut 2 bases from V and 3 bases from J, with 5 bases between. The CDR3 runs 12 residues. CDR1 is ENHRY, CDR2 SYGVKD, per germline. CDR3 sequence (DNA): TGTGCCATCAGTGAGAGCGGCTACGAGCAGTACTTC. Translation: CAISESGYEQYF.

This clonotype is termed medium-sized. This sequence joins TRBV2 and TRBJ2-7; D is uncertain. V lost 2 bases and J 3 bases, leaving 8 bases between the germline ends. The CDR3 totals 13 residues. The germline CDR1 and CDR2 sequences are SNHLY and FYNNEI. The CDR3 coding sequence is TGTGCCAGCAGTGAATACGTACACTACGAGCAGTACTTC. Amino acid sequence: CASSEYVHYEQYF.

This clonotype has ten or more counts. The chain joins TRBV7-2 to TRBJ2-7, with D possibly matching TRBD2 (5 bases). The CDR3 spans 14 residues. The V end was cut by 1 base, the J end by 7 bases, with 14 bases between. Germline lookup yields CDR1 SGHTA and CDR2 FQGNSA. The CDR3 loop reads CASSLGRSSGEQYF. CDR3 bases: TGTGCCAGCAGCTTAGGACGGTCTTCGGGGGAGCAGTACTTC.

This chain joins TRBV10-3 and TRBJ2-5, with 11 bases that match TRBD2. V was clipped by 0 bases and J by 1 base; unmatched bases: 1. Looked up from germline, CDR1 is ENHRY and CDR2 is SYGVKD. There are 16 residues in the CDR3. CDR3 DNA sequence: TGTGCCATCAGTGAGTCGACTAGCGGGGTCCAAGAGACCCAGTACTTC. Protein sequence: CAISESTSGVQETQYF.